This T cell receptor (beta chain) was found in a study of early T cells in non-severe SARS-CoV-2 infection. At the level of the study: Sequencing targeted bulk RNA from unsorted whole blood, leaving chains unpaired. General observations from the study: Missing private and CD4 specificities, VDJdb matching favored anti-spike CD8 responses.

The TCR library protocol attached unique molecular identifiers to the individual cDNA molecules. MiXCR, applied by TCRdb to the 5' RACE reads, yields one record per CDR3 protein. Among tens of thousands of distinct CDR3 sequences listed, about 7% were seen once. This clonotype was recorded a few times. Its antigen is unknown. This CDR3 region has 12 residues. After removal of 6 bases from V and 4 bases from J, the junction contained 3 bases not matched to a gene. Germline V gene sequence: CDR1 DFQATT, CDR2 SNEGSKA (reference sequence). The sequence came from an adult who was a healthcare worker with PCR-confirmed SARS-CoV-2 infection or an uninfected control (not recorded which). The sample taken for sequencing was whole blood. The chain is built from TRBV20-1 and TRBJ1-5; 7 bases line up with TRBD1. CDR3 amino acids: CSATTGNQPQHF. The CDR3 bases are TGCAGTGCAACGACAGGGAATCAGCCCCAGCATTTT.